This TCR beta chain was retrieved from a study of T cell repertoires in cytomegalovirus infection. Study-level background: Alongside well-studied HLA-B-restricted CMV epitopes, recently identified HLA-C-restricted CMV epitopes were also used. It can be stated that public TCR beta signatures indicated CMV infection as well as a matching HLA type.

In TCRdb, the reads were re-called with MiXCR into one record per CDR3 protein. The repertoire has about 920,000 distinct CDR3 sequences, roughly a third of them found once; the top ten carry about an eighth. Germline values: CDR1 WSHSY, CDR2 SAAADI. Trimming took 0 bases from V and 4 from J, leaving 16 bases between them. The CDR3 is 18 amino acids. Of note for this clonotype: Antigen: not known.

The source was cultured CD8+ T cells from PBMCs, collected from culture after CMV antigen stimulation. The chain recombines TRBV10-2 with TRBJ1-6; no clear D. This clonotype was obtained from a human donor in good health (CMV status not recorded). Some clones in this sample may be carry-over from other donors' samples. In DNA form, the CDR3 reads TGCGCCAGCAGTGAGTCGGTGTCTTTTAGGGAGTATAATTCACCCCTCCACTTT. Protein: CASSESVSFREYNSPLHF.